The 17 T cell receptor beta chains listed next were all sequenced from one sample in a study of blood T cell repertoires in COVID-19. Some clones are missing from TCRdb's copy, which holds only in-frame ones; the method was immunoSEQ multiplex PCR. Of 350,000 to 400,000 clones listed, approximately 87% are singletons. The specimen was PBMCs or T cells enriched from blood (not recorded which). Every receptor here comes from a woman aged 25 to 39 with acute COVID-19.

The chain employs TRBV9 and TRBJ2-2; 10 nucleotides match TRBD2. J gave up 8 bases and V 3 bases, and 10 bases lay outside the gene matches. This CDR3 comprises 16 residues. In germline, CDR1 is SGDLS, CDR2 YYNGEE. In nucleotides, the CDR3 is TGTGCCAGCAGCGCAAGCGGGGGGGCTCTTTCTGGGGAGCTGTTTTTT. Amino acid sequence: CASSASGGALSGELFF.

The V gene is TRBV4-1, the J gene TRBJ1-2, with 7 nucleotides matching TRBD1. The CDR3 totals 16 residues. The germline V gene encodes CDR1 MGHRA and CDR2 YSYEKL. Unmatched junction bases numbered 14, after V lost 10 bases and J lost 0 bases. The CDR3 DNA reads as TGCGCCACCCGCCGGGAGGGGGCTGATTCTAACTATGGCTACACCTTC. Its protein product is CATRREGADSNYGYTF.

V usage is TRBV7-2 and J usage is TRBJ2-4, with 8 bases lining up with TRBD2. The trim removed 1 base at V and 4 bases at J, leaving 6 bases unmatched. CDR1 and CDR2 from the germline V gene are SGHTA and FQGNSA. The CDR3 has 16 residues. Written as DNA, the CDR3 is TGTGCCAGCAGCTTAGATTGGGGCGGGGGGAAAAACATTCAGTACTTC. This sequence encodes CASSLDWGGGKNIQYF. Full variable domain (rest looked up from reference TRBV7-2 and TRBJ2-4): GAGVSQSPSNKVTEKGKDVELRCDPISGHTALYWYRQSLGQGLEFLIYFQGNSAPDKSGLPSDRFSAERTGGSVSTLTIQRTQQEDSAVYLCASSLDWGGGKNIQYFGAGTRLSVL.

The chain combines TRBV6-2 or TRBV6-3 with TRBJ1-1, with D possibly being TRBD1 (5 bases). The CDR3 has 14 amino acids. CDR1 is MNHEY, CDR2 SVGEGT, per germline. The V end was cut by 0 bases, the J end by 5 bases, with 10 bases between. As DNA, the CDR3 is TGTGCCAGCAGTTACTCGGGAGGGGAGACTGAAGCTTTCTTT. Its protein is CASSYSGGETEAFF.

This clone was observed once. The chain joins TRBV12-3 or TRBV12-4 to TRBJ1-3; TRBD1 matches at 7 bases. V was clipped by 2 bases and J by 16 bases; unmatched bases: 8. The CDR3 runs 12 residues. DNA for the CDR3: TGTGCCAGCAGTTTATCATCCCGGGACAGCTATTTT. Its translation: CASSLSSRDSYF.

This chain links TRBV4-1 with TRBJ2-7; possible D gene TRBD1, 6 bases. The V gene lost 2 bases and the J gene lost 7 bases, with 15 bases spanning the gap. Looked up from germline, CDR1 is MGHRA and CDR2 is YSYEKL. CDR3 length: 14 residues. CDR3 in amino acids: CASSQSSGAREQYF. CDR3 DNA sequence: TGCGCCAGCAGCCAATCCTCAGGGGCGCGGGAGCAGTACTTC.

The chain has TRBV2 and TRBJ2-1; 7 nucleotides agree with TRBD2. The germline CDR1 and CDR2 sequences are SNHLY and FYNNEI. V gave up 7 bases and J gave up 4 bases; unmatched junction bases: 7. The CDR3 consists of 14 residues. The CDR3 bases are TGTGCCAGCACTATTAGCGGGTCTTACAATGAGCAGTTCTTC. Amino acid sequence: CASTISGSYNEQFF.

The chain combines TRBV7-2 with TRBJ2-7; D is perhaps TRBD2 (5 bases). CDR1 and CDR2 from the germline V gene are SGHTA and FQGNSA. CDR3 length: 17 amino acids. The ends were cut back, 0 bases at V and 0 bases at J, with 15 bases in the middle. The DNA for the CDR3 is TGTGCCAGCAGCTTAGCTGGGAGCTTCCGCGCCTCCTACGAGCAGTACTTC. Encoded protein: CASSLAGSFRASYEQYF.

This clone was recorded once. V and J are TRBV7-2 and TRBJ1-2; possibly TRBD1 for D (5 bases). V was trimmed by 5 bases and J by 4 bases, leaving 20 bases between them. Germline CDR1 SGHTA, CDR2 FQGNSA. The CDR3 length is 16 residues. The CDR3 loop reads CASSPEGIIGSYGYTF. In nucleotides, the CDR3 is TGTGCCAGCAGCCCAGAGGGGATCATCGGGAGCTATGGCTACACCTTC.

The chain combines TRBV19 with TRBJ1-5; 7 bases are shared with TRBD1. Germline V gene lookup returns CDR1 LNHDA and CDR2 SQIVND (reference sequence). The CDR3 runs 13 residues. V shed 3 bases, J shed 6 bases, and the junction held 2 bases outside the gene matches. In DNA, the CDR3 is TGTGCCAGTAGTATCAGGGGGAGTCAGCCCCAGCATTTT. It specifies CASSIRGSQPQHF.

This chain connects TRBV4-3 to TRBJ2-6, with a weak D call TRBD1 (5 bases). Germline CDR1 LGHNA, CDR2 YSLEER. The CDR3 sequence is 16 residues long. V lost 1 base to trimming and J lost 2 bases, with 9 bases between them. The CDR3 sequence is CASSQVAGTGANVLTF. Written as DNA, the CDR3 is TGCGCCAGCAGCCAAGTGGCAGGGACTGGGGCCAACGTCCTGACTTTC.

DNA for the CDR3: TGTGCCAGCAGCGGAGGGGAGGGCTATGGCTACACCTTC. Translating gives CASSGGEGYGYTF. This chain links TRBV9 with TRBJ1-2, with D perhaps matching TRBD1 (5 bases). The germline V gene has CDR1 SGDLS and CDR2 YYNGEE. Between the trimmed V and J ends, which lost 3 bases and 4 bases, there was a span of 10 bases. This CDR3 is built from 13 residues.

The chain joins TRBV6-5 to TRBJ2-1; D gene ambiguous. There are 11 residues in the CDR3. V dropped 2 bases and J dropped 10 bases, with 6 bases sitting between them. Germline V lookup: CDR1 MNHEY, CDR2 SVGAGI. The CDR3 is CASSYHGEQFF. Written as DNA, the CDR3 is TGTGCCAGCAGTTACCATGGCGAGCAGTTCTTC.

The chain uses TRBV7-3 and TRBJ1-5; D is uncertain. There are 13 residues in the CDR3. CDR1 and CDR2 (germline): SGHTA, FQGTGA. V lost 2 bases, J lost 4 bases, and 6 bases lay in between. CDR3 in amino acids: CASSLGPNQPQHF. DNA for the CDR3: TGTGCCAGCAGCTTAGGGCCTAATCAGCCCCAGCATTTT.

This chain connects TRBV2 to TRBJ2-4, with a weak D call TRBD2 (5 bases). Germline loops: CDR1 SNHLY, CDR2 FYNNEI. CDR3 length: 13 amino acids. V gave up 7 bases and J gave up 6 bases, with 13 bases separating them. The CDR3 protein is CASTSDYGNIQYF. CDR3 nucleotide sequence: TGTGCCAGCACAAGTGACTACGGAAACATTCAGTACTTC. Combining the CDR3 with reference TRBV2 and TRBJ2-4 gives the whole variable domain EPEVTQTPSHQVTQMGQEVILRCVPISNHLYFYWYRQILGQKVEFLVSFYNNEISEKSEIFDDQFSVERPDGSNFTLKIRSTKLEDSAMYFCASTSDYGNIQYFGAGTRLSVL.

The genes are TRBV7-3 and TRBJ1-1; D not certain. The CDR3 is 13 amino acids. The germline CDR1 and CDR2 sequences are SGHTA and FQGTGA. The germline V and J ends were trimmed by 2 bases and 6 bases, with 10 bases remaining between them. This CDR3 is CASSLRVTSEAFF. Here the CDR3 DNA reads TGTGCCAGCAGCTTACGAGTCACCTCTGAAGCTTTCTTT.

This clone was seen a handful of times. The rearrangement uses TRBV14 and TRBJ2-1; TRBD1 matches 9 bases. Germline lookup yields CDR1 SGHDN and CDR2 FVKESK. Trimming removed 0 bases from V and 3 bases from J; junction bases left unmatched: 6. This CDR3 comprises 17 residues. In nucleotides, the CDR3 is TGTGCCAGCAGCCAAGAGACAGGGGGTTTTATCTACAATGAGCAGTTCTTC. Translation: CASSQETGGFIYNEQFF.